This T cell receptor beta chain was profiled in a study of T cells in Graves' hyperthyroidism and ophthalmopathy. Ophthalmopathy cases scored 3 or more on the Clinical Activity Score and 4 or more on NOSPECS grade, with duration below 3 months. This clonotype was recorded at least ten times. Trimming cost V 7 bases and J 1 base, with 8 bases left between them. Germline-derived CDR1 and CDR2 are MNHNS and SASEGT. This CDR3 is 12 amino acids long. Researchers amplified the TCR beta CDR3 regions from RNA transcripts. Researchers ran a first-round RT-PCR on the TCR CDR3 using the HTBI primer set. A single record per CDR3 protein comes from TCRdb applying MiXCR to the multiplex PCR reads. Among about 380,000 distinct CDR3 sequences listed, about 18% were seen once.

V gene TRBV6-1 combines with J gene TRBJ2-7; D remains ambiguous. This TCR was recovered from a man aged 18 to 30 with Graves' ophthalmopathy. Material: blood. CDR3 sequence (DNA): TGTGCCAGCATCTCACAGTCCTACGAGCAGTACTTC. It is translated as CASISQSYEQYF.